The 9 T cell receptor beta chains presented below share a single source sample, sequenced in a study of blood T cells in healthy people across ages (dated by TCRdb to 2014 to 2015). Library method: 5' RACE. Sequencing took place on an Illumina HiSeq 2500. A second PCR of 7 to 11 cycles was run with a J-beta primer mix and a sample-barcoded 5' primer. TCRdb took the public reads, trimmed them with fastp at Q25, ran MiXCR for clone calling and kept in-frame beta chains. Every entry covers one CDR3 protein and lists the most common genes and DNA from its rows. The sample has about 1.1 million distinct CDR3 sequences on record, about two fifths of them singletons. About 12% of the sample rests with the top ten. The specimen sequenced was blood. The receptors were gathered from a young man in good health.

The chain is built from TRBV13 and TRBJ2-3; 9 nucleotides line up with TRBD1. CDR3 length: 15 amino acids. Unmatched junction bases numbered 10, after V lost 8 bases and J lost 4 bases. The germline gives CDR1 PRHDT, CDR2 FYEKMQ (reference sequence). The CDR3 DNA sequence: TGTGCCAGCTCCGAGAGGGACAGGGCCGCAGATACGCAGTATTTT. This encodes CASSERDRAADTQYF.

About this clonotype itself: A junction end diverges from the germline sequence, so it may reflect a read error. The chain carries TRBV7-9 and TRBJ1-4; D gene unclear. Germline V gene lookup returns CDR1 SEHNR and CDR2 FQNEAQ (reference sequence). The CDR3 is made up of 15 amino acids. The CDR3 loop reads CASSSRLSTNEKRFF. Here the CDR3 DNA reads TGTGCCAGCAGCTCTCGACTATCAACTAATGAAAAACGGTTTTTT. Based on the CDR3 plus reference TRBV7-9 and TRBJ1-4, the full variable domain is DTGVSQNPRHKITKRGQNVTFRCDPISEHNRLYWYRQTLGQGPEFLTYFQNEAQLEKSRLLSDRFSAERPKGSFSTLEIQRTEQGDSAMYLCASSSRLSTNEKRFFGSGTQLSVL.

The chain couples TRBV3-1 to TRBJ1-1; D is undetermined. From germline, CDR1 is LGHDT and CDR2 YNNKEL (reference sequence). Trimming stripped 4 bases from V and 1 base from J, with 19 bases between. This CDR3 has 17 residues. In DNA, the CDR3 is TGTGCCAGCAGCCGAAGTGTGAAAACTCAACGGAACACTGAAGCTTTCTTT. Protein sequence: CASSRSVKTQRNTEAFF.

This clonotype was observed a single time. This rearrangement joins TRBV20-1 to TRBJ1-5, with TRBD1 identical over 7 bases. In germline, CDR1 is DFQATT, CDR2 SNEGSKA (reference sequence). This CDR3 is built from 15 residues. Trimming cost V 3 bases and J 4 bases; bases outside gene matches: 9. CDR3 nucleotide sequence: TGCAGTGCTAGGCCAGGGACAGCCAGTAATCAGCCCCAGCATTTT. Its translation is CSARPGTASNQPQHF.

The chain uses TRBV20-1 and TRBJ1-4; no definite D call. CDR3 size: 12 residues. CDR1 and CDR2 from the germline V gene are DFQATT and SNEGSKA (reference sequence). CDR3 sequence (DNA): TGCTCGCGTGCGCGTGCTAATGAAAAACTGTTTTTT. It translates to CSRARANEKLFF.

The chain couples TRBV12-3 or TRBV12-4 to TRBJ1-2, with D maybe TRBD1 (6 bases). The CDR3 has 16 amino acids. Trimming took off 0 bases at V and 2 bases at J, with 13 bases between the two ends. The CDR3 is CASSLALGGWNYGYTF. For the CDR3, the DNA is TGTGCCAGCAGTTTAGCGCTCGGGGGCTGGAACTATGGCTACACCTTC.

CDR3 DNA: TGTGCCAGCAGCCGCCCTTCGGACAGGGATACCCACACTGAAGCTTTCTTT. Amino acid sequence: CASSRPSDRDTHTEAFF. V is TRBV3-1 and J is TRBJ1-1; 8 bases match TRBD1. Trimming at V came to 4 bases and at J to 3 bases, leaving 13 bases not matched to a gene. CDR1 and CDR2 (germline): LGHDT, YNNKEL (reference sequence). The CDR3 is 17 amino acids.

The chain uses TRBV7-2 and TRBJ2-2; 8 positions agree with TRBD1. Trimming cost V 4 bases and J 5 bases; bases outside gene matches: 6. The CDR3 runs to 15 residues. Looked up from germline, CDR1 is SGHTA and CDR2 is FQGNSA. The CDR3 loop is CASSSGTGQTGELFF. CDR3 DNA: TGTGCCAGCAGCTCGGGGACAGGCCAAACCGGGGAGCTGTTTTTT.

Comments on this clonotype: Being one base from a much bigger clone, this may be a read error. The rearrangement links TRBV6-1 to TRBJ2-4, with TRBD1 matching over 11 bases. The DNA matches TRBJ2-7 better at its end, which makes the J call doubtful. CDR1 is MNHNS and CDR2 is SASEGT in the germline V gene. This CDR3 has 15 amino acids. The CDR3 reads CATTIGTGGTDEQYF. The CDR3 DNA is TGTGCCACCACGATCGGGACAGGGGGTACCGACGAGCAGTACTTC.